The 27 T cell receptor beta chains below come from one sample, sequenced in a study of control samples from healthy donors and cancer patients. Data came from immunoSEQ multiplex PCR; TCRdb stores just in-frame clones and leaves some out. Of more than 25,000 clones in the sample, 91% were seen once. Sequenced input: PBMCs. These receptors were taken from a man between 50 and 59 years old with lung cancer.

This chain uses TRBV6-5 with TRBJ1-2, with TRBD1 matching over 8 bases. V lost 4 bases to trimming and J lost 7 bases; unmatched junction nucleotides: 14. Germline V lookup: CDR1 MNHEY, CDR2 SVGAGI. The CDR3 loop spans 16 amino acids. CDR3 amino acids: CASSFASGTGGSGYTF. The DNA for the CDR3 is TGTGCCAGCAGTTTTGCCTCCGGGACAGGAGGAAGTGGCTACACCTTC.

In its sample, this clone was seen once. V is TRBV19 and J is TRBJ1-3, with 8 bases matching TRBD1. Germline CDR1 is LNHDA and CDR2 is SQIVND (reference sequence). The CDR3 has 17 residues. J gave up 0 bases and V 5 bases, and 9 bases lay outside the gene matches. CDR3 in DNA: TGTGCCAGTAGTTTACGGACAGGGACGAGCTCTGGAAACACCATATATTTT. This translates into CASSLRTGTSSGNTIYF.

The V gene is TRBV7-3, the J gene TRBJ2-3; D possibly uses TRBD1 or TRBD2 (6 bases each). The CDR3 runs to 15 residues. V lost 5 bases, J lost 2 bases, and 14 bases lay in between. The germline V gene has CDR1 SGHTA and CDR2 FQGTGA. CDR3 nucleotide sequence: TGTGCCAGCAGCGCTCGGGGGCGCGACACAGATACGCAGTATTTT. Amino acid sequence: CASSARGRDTDTQYF.

CDR3 in DNA: TGTGCCAGCAGCCGAGAGGGGACCGGGGAGCTGTTTTTT. It specifies CASSREGTGELFF. The V and J genes are TRBV6-6 and TRBJ2-2; D tentatively fits TRBD1 or TRBD2 (5 bases each). The CDR3 consists of 13 residues. V lost 6 bases and J 5 bases, leaving 10 bases between the germline ends. Per the germline V gene, CDR1 is MNHNY and CDR2 is SVGAGI (reference sequence).

This clone occurred once. V gene TRBV7-2 combines with J gene TRBJ2-5; no clear D gene. Trimming stripped 4 bases from V and 5 bases from J, with 11 bases between. The CDR3 is 13 residues long. Germline V lookup: CDR1 SGHTA, CDR2 FQGNSA. The CDR3 region is CASSSAPTETQYF. CDR3 bases: TGTGCCAGCAGCTCAGCTCCGACGGAGACCCAGTACTTC.

The genes are TRBV10-2 and TRBJ2-1, with a weak D call TRBD2 (6 bases). Germline V gene sequence: CDR1 WSHSY, CDR2 SAAADI. The germline V and J ends were trimmed by 3 bases and 7 bases, with 13 bases remaining between them. The CDR3 runs to 14 residues. The CDR3 loop is CASSDSSLANEQFF. CDR3 DNA: TGCGCCAGCAGTGATTCCTCGCTAGCGAATGAGCAGTTCTTC.

The chain uses TRBV4-3 and TRBJ1-2; D possibly corresponds to TRBD1 (5 bases). Germline V CDR1 and CDR2: LGHNA, YSLEER. The CDR3 has 15 amino acids. V was shortened by 1 base and J by 3 bases, with 12 bases between the two germline ends. For the CDR3, the DNA is TGCGCCAGCAGCCAAGCGCAGGGAGACCACTATGGCTACACCTTC. Encoded protein: CASSQAQGDHYGYTF.

The chain recombines TRBV12-3 or TRBV12-4 with TRBJ1-1; the D is unclear. The germline V and J ends were trimmed by 6 bases and 4 bases, with 12 bases remaining between them. The CDR3 is 13 amino acids. The CDR3 coding sequence is TGTGCCAGCAGAAGAGGACGGTCCACTGAAGCTTTCTTT. Protein sequence: CASRRGRSTEAFF.

The rearrangement links TRBV7-9 to TRBJ1-6; 7 bases are shared with TRBD1. The CDR3 is 14 residues long. V shed 7 bases and J 7 bases; nucleotides not matched to a gene: 7. Germline assignment: CDR1 SEHNR and CDR2 FQNEAQ (reference sequence). CDR3 in amino acids: CASTPGTENSPLHF. The CDR3 DNA follows: TGTGCCAGCACCCCTGGGACAGAGAATTCACCCCTCCACTTT.

The rearrangement uses TRBV6-5 and TRBJ1-3, with D possibly being TRBD1 (6 bases). CDR1 is MNHEY, CDR2 SVGAGI, per germline. The V end lost 4 bases, the J end lost 4 bases, and 17 bases lay between the germline ends. This CDR3 comprises 16 residues. The CDR3 nucleotides read TGTGCCAGCAGTTCATTCGCGGGGACAACCGGAAACACCATATATTTT. This sequence encodes CASSSFAGTTGNTIYF.

The chain is built from TRBV4-3 and TRBJ2-7; weak D call: TRBD1 (5 bases). Trimming shortened V by 3 bases and J by 1 base, and 10 bases separated the two germline ends. Germline lookup yields CDR1 LGHNA and CDR2 YSLEER. The CDR3 is 14 residues long. The CDR3 here is CASSQVQGSYEQYF. The CDR3 coding sequence is TGCGCCAGCAGCCAGGTTCAGGGATCCTACGAGCAGTACTTC.

The chain uses TRBV18 and TRBJ2-1, with D perhaps matching TRBD2 (7 bases). Germline CDR1 reads KGHSH; CDR2 reads LQKENI. With 6 bases removed from V and 8 bases from J, the gap between germline ends came to 17 bases. The CDR3 totals 14 residues. The chain's CDR3 is CASSHKGGGYEQFF. The CDR3 nucleotides are TGTGCCAGCTCCCATAAGGGGGGGGGCTATGAGCAGTTCTTC. The variable domain in full, with the rest retrieved from reference TRBV18 and TRBJ2-1, is NAGVMQNPRHLVRRRGQEARLRCSPMKGHSHVYWYRQLPEEGLKFMVYLQKENIIDESGMPKERFSAEFPKEGPSILRIQQVVRGDSAAYFCASSHKGGGYEQFFGPGTRLTVL.

This chain links TRBV5-6 with TRBJ2-1; perhaps TRBD1 as D (9 bases). CDR1 and CDR2 (germline): SGHDT, YYEEEE. This CDR3 spans 16 amino acids. Trimming stripped 2 bases from V and 4 bases from J, with 16 bases between. CDR3 residues: CASSFIAGQGYNEQFF. As DNA, the CDR3 is TGTGCCAGCAGCTTCATAGCGGGACAGGGTTACAATGAGCAGTTCTTC.

The chain joins TRBV7-2 to TRBJ1-5; TRBD1 matches at 7 bases. V lost 5 bases to trimming and J lost 6 bases; unmatched junction nucleotides: 10. Germline V lookup: CDR1 SGHTA, CDR2 FQGNSA. This CDR3 is built from 15 residues. The CDR3 DNA reads as TGTGCCAGCAGCCCAAGGACAGGTTTGGCTCAGCCCCAGCATTTT. This translates into CASSPRTGLAQPQHF.

The V and J genes are TRBV9 and TRBJ1-1, with D unclear. The germline CDR1 and CDR2 sequences are SGDLS and YYNGEE. V was clipped by 4 bases and J by 1 base, with 8 bases between them. The CDR3 length is 13 residues. The CDR3 loop is CASSPDTNTEAFF. The CDR3 nucleotides read TGTGCCAGCAGCCCTGACACGAACACTGAAGCTTTCTTT.

The V and J genes are TRBV6-5 and TRBJ2-7; 7 nucleotides match TRBD1. Per germline, CDR1 MNHEY and CDR2 SVGAGI. The CDR3 runs to 13 residues. V shed 2 bases and J 4 bases; nucleotides not matched to a gene: 2. The CDR3 DNA reads TGTGCCAGCAGTTACGCGACAGGGTACGAGCAGTACTTC. This codes for CASSYATGYEQYF.

This chain links TRBV5-4 with TRBJ2-5, with TRBD1 as a possible D gene (6 bases). Trimming removed 1 base at V and 4 bases at J, with 11 bases between. The CDR3 sequence is 14 residues long. The V gene's germline CDR1 is SGHNT and CDR2 YYREEE (reference sequence). CDR3 sequence: CASSLSDRSETQYF. The DNA of the CDR3 is TGTGCCAGCAGCTTGTCAGACAGGTCAGAGACCCAGTACTTC.

This chain links TRBV5-4 with TRBJ1-2; a possible D gene is TRBD1 (5 bases). This CDR3 spans 14 amino acids. The V end lost 0 bases, the J end lost 6 bases, and 12 bases lay between the germline ends. Germline assignment: CDR1 SGHNT and CDR2 YYREEE (reference sequence). The CDR3 DNA follows: TGTGCCAGCAGCTTGGACGCCACGGGGGATGGCTACACCTTC. Translation gives CASSLDATGDGYTF.

This clone was observed a handful of times. The V gene is TRBV6-4, the J gene TRBJ1-1; 7 bases agree with TRBD1. This CDR3 has 14 residues. Germline V gene data show CDR1 as MRHNA and CDR2 as SNTAGT. J lost 1 base, V lost 4 bases, and 3 bases had no gene match. The CDR3 DNA sequence: TGTGCCAGCAGTGCTGAGGGGGCGAACACTGAAGCTTTCTTT. It translates to CASSAEGANTEAFF.

There are a few counts of this clone. The rearrangement links TRBV4-3 to TRBJ1-2, with D possibly matching TRBD1 (5 bases). The CDR3 consists of 13 residues. Germline V gives CDR1 LGHNA, CDR2 YSLEER. Trimming removed 4 bases at V and 7 bases at J, with 13 bases between. This chain's CDR3 is CASSPPGPGGYTF. In DNA form, the CDR3 reads TGCGCCAGCAGCCCGCCGGGACCTGGTGGCTACACCTTC.

The chain combines TRBV7-9 with TRBJ1-2; D may be TRBD1 (5 bases). The CDR3 is 16 residues long. Between the trimmed V and J ends, which lost 3 bases and 1 base, there was a span of 15 bases. Germline V gene sequence: CDR1 SEHNR, CDR2 FQNEAQ (reference sequence). CDR3 sequence (DNA): TGTGCCAGCAGCTTTTTGTCGGGGCCTAATAACTATGGCTACACCTTC. Translating gives CASSFLSGPNNYGYTF.

This chain uses TRBV27 with TRBJ2-5, with TRBD1 as a possible D gene (5 bases). Germline lookup yields CDR1 MNHEY and CDR2 SMNVEV (reference sequence). V lost 7 bases and J 1 base, leaving 13 bases between the germline ends. The CDR3 spans 14 residues. This CDR3 reads CASKGAGIQETQYF. CDR3 in DNA: TGTGCCAGCAAAGGGGCAGGGATCCAAGAGACCCAGTACTTC.

The chain joins TRBV6-2 or TRBV6-3 to TRBJ1-2, with D possibly TRBD1 on 5 matching bases. This CDR3 region has 13 residues. The V end was cut by 6 bases, the J end by 9 bases, with 17 bases between. Germline CDR1 and CDR2: MNHEY and SVGEGT. Written as DNA, the CDR3 is TGTGCCAGCAGCCAGGGTAACACTCGGAGCTACACCTTC. Its protein product is CASSQGNTRSYTF.

The J gene is TRBJ2-3, the V gene TRBV20-1; maybe TRBD2 (6 bases). The germline gives CDR1 DFQATT, CDR2 SNEGSKA (reference sequence). This CDR3 is 11 amino acids long. Trimming removed 8 bases at V and 9 bases at J, with 15 bases between. CDR3 amino acids: CSPGLLGTQYF. In nucleotides, the CDR3 is TGCAGTCCGGGACTCTTAGGAACGCAGTATTTT.

About this clone itself: This sample also contains other DNA sequences that code for the same CDR3. The J gene is TRBJ2-5, the V gene TRBV5-1; the D gene is possibly TRBD1 (6 bases). Germline V gene data show CDR1 as SGHRS and CDR2 as YFSETQ. V dropped 0 bases and J dropped 2 bases, with 11 bases sitting between them. The CDR3 runs to 15 residues. The CDR3 region is CASSLEGGRQETQYF. Here the CDR3 DNA reads TGCGCCAGCAGCTTGGAAGGGGGTCGGCAAGAGACCCAGTACTTC.

This clone was seen once. This chain links TRBV27 with TRBJ1-1; D unresolved. The CDR3 is made up of 12 amino acids. The V end was cut by 7 bases, the J end by 0 bases, with 6 bases between. Looked up from germline, CDR1 is MNHEY and CDR2 is SMNVEV (reference sequence). DNA for the CDR3: TGTGCCAGCATGAGTATGAACACTGAAGCTTTCTTT. Protein product: CASMSMNTEAFF.

CDR3: CASSTGSYEQYF. CDR3 DNA sequence: TGTGCCAGCAGCACAGGGTCCTACGAGCAGTACTTC. V gene TRBV2 combines with J gene TRBJ2-7, with D possibly TRBD1 on 6 matching bases. Trimming took 6 bases from V and 1 from J, leaving 7 bases between them. This CDR3 comprises 12 residues. Germline V gene sequence: CDR1 SNHLY, CDR2 FYNNEI. The full variable domain, rest sourced from reference TRBV2 and TRBJ2-7, is EPEVTQTPSHQVTQMGQEVILRCVPISNHLYFYWYRQILGQKVEFLVSFYNNEISEKSEIFDDQFSVERPDGSNFTLKIRSTKLEDSAMYFCASSTGSYEQYFGPGTRLTVT.